This T cell receptor beta chain was sequenced during a study of cytomegalovirus exposure and HLA in healthy donors. The junction had 5 bases not matched to a gene; V was cut back by 5 bases and J by 3 bases. CDR1 MNHEY and CDR2 SVGAGI come from the germline V gene. There are 15 residues in the CDR3. PCR involved 60 Vbeta and 13 Jbeta primers. The assay was immunoSEQ multiplex PCR, and TCRdb's table has in-frame clones only and misses some. The sample contains about 130,000 clones, 60% to 80% of which appear only once. The source material was PBMCs. V is TRBV6-5 and J is TRBJ1-5; TRBD1 matches at 9 bases. The TCR comes from a woman aged 55-69 years in good health and CMV-seropositive. CDR3 DNA: TGTGCCAGCAGTACCCGGACAGGGGCCAATCAGCCCCAGCATTTT. This sequence encodes CASSTRTGANQPQHF.